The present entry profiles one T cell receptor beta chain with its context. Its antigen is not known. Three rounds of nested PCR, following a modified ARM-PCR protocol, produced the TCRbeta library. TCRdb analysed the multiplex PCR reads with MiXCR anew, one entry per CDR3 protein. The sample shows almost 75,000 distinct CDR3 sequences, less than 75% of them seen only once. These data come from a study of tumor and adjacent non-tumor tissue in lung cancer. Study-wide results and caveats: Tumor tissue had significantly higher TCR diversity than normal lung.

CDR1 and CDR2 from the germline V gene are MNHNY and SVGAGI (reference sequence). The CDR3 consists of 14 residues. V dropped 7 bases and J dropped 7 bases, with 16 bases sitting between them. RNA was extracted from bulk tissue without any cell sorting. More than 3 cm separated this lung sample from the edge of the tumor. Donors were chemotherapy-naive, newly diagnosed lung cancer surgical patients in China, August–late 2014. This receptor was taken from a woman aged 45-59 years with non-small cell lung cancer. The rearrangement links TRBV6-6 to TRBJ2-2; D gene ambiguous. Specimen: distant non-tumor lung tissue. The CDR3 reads CASNAPMGRGELFF. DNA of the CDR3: TGTGCCAGCAATGCCCCCATGGGTCGCGGGGAGCTGTTTTTT.